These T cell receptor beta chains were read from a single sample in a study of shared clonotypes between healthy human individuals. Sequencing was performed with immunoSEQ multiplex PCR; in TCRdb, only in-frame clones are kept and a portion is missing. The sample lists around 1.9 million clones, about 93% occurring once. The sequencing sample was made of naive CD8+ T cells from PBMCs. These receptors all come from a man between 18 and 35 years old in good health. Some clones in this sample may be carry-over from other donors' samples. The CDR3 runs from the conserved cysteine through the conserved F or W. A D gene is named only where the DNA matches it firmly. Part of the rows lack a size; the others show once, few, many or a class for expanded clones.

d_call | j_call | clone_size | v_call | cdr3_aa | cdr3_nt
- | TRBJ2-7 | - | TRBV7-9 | CASSHLGYEQYF | TGTGCCAGCAGCCACCTTGGTTACGAGCAGTACTTC
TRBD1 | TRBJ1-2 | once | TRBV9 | CASSPEGQARYYGYTF | TGTGCCAGCAGCCCCGAGGGACAGGCCCGCTACTATGGCTACACCTTC
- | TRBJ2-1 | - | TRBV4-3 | CASSQDTASYNEQFF | TGCGCCAGCAGCCAAGATACAGCGAGCTACAATGAGCAGTTCTTC
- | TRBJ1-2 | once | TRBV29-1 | CSAELVGTGFLYGYTF | TGCAGCGCCGAATTAGTAGGAACAGGGTTCCTCTATGGCTACACCTTC
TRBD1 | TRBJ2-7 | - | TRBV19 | CASSPTGGFYEQYF | TGTGCCAGTAGCCCGACAGGGGGTTTCTACGAGCAGTACTTC
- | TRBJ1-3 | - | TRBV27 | CASSLGGLGNTIYF | TGTGCCAGCAGTTTAGGAGGGCTAGGAAACACCATATATTTT
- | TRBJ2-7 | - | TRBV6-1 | CASSEIPVYEQYF | TGTGCCAGCAGTGAAATCCCAGTCTACGAGCAGTACTTC
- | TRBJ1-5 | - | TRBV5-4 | CASSFRTEKGNQPQHF | TGTGCCAGCAGCTTTCGGACAGAAAAGGGCAATCAGCCCCAGCATTTT
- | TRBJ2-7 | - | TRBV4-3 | CASSQDFGEPSYEQYF | TGCGCCAGCAGCCAAGATTTTGGGGAGCCCTCCTACGAGCAGTACTTC
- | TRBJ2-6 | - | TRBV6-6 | CASSPRKGTGANVLTF | TGTGCCAGCAGCCCCAGGAAAGGAACTGGGGCCAACGTCCTGACTTTC
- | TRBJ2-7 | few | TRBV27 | CASSFGVSYEQYF | TGTGCCAGCAGTTTTGGGGTCTCCTACGAGCAGTACTTC
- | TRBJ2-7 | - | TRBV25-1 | CASAISRVGEQYF | TGTGCCAGCGCGATAAGCCGCGTTGGCGAGCAGTACTTC
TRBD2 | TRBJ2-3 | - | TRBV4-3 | CASSQDRWTSGSPDTQYF | TGCGCCAGCAGCCAAGATCGGTGGACTAGCGGGAGCCCAGATACGCAGTATTTT
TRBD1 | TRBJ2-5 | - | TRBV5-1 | CASSFSLTGTGRETQYF | TGCGCCAGCAGCTTCTCCCTTACCGGGACAGGGAGAGAGACCCAGTACTTC
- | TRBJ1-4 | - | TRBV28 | CASSSTWQTNEKLFF | TGTGCCAGCAGCTCAACCTGGCAGACTAATGAAAAACTGTTTTTT
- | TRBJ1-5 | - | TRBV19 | CASNPRPNNQPQHF | TGTGCCAGTAACCCAAGGCCGAACAATCAGCCCCAGCATTTT
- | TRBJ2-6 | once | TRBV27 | CASRRTEGANVLTF | TGTGCCAGCAGGAGAACTGAGGGGGCCAACGTCCTGACTTTC
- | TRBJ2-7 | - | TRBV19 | CASSILSRGEQYF | TGTGCCAGTAGTATTCTCTCCCGGGGCGAGCAGTACTTC
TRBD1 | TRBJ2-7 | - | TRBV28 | CASSSFRHRGYEQYF | TGTGCCAGCAGTTCCTTCCGGCACAGGGGATACGAGCAGTACTTC
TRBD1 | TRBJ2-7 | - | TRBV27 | CASSSIGTGYGYEQYF | TGTGCCAGCAGTTCGATCGGGACAGGGTACGGCTACGAGCAGTACTTC
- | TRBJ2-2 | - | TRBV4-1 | CASSQDPRPGPNTGELFF | TGCGCCAGCAGCCAAGATCCCCGGCCAGGGCCGAACACCGGGGAGCTGTTTTTT
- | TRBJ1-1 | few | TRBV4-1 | CASTRGNTEAFF | TGCGCCAGCACCCGGGGGAACACTGAAGCTTTCTTT
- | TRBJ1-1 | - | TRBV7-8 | CASSSGRGTAGLGAFF | TGTGCCAGCAGCTCTGGCAGGGGTACCGCCGGTTTAGGAGCTTTCTTT
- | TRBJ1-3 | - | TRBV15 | CATGGRLSSGNTIYF | TGTGCCACCGGGGGCAGACTTTCCTCTGGAAACACCATATATTTT
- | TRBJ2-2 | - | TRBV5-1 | CASSLTGPWGSGELFF | TGCGCCAGCAGCTTAACGGGACCCTGGGGATCCGGGGAGCTGTTTTTT
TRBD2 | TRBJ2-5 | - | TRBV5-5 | CASSLVLREGRETQYF | TGTGCCAGCAGCTTGGTGCTGCGGGAGGGCCGAGAGACCCAGTACTTC
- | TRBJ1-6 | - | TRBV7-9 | CASSLGVPLHF | TGTGCCAGCAGCTTAGGCGTACCCCTCCACTTT
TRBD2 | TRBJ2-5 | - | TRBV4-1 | CASSQGGLARETQYF | TGCGCCAGCAGCCAAGGTGGACTAGCGCGAGAGACCCAGTACTTC
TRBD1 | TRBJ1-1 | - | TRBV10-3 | CAIRRTGDAEAFF | TGTGCCATCAGACGGACAGGGGACGCTGAAGCTTTCTTT
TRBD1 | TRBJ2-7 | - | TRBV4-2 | CASSQGTRTGDEQYF | TGTGCCAGCAGCCAAGGCACCAGGACAGGGGACGAGCAGTACTTC
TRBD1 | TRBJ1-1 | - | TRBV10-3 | CAISELTGMNTEAFF | TGTGCCATCAGTGAGCTGACAGGGATGAACACTGAAGCTTTCTTT
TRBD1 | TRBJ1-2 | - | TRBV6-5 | CASSPRQGAGYGYTF | TGTGCCAGCAGTCCCCGACAGGGGGCGGGCTATGGCTACACCTTC
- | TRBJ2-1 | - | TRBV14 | CASSQGHHYNEQFF | TGTGCCAGCAGCCAAGGACACCACTACAATGAGCAGTTCTTC
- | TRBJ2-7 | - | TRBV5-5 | CASSLVMGRYEQYF | TGTGCCAGCAGCTTGGTTATGGGTAGATACGAGCAGTACTTC
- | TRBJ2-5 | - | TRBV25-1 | CASSEGRGRTFWTQYF | TGTGCCAGCAGTGAAGGGCGGGGACGGACCTTTTGGACCCAGTACTTC
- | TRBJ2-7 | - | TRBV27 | CASTKITGGEQYF | TGTGCCAGCACAAAGATTACAGGAGGCGAGCAGTACTTC
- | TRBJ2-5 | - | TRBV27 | CASSLGVVGTQYF | TGTGCCAGCAGTTTAGGGGTGGTGGGGACCCAGTACTTC
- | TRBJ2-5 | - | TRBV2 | CASSATPWETQYF | TGTGCCAGCAGCGCCACTCCCTGGGAGACCCAGTACTTC
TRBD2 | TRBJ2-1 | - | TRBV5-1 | CASSLGLAGYYNEQFF | TGCGCCAGCAGCTTGGGACTAGCGGGATATTACAATGAGCAGTTCTTC
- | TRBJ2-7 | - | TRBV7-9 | CASSPASGSSYEQYF | TGTGCCAGCAGCCCCGCCTCGGGGAGCTCCTACGAGCAGTACTTC
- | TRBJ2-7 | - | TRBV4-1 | CASSQDIAGISYEQYF | TGCGCCAGCAGCCAAGATATCGCGGGGATCTCCTACGAGCAGTACTTC
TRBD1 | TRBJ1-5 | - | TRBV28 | CASSSWTGDQPQHF | TGTGCCAGCAGTTCTTGGACAGGCGATCAGCCCCAGCATTTT
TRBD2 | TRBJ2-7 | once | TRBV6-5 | CASSPHAGGYEQYF | TGTGCCAGCAGCCCTCATGCGGGAGGTTACGAGCAGTACTTC
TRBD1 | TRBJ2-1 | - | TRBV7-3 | CASSLGTGNEQFF | TGTGCCAGCAGCCTAGGGACAGGCAATGAGCAGTTCTTC
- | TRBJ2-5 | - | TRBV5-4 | CASSLRWENPYRETQYF | TGTGCCAGCAGCTTGCGGTGGGAGAACCCCTATCGGGAGACCCAGTACTTC
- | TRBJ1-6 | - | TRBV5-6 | CASQTHLTSPLHF | TGTGCCAGCCAGACCCACCTAACCTCACCCCTCCACTTT
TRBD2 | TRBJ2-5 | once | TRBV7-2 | CASSLVTGEGETQYF | TGTGCCAGCAGCTTAGTAACGGGGGAGGGAGAGACCCAGTACTTC
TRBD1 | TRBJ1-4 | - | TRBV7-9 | CASSYDRGRGEKLFF | TGTGCCAGCAGCTATGACAGGGGGCGCGGAGAAAAACTGTTTTTT
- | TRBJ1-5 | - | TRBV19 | CASSISDGYQPQHF | TGTGCCAGTAGTATATCGGACGGTTATCAGCCCCAGCATTTT
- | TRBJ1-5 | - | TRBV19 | CASSINLAVRESNQPQHF | TGTGCCAGTAGTATTAATCTAGCGGTCCGGGAGAGCAATCAGCCCCAGCATTTT
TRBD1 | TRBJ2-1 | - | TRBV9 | CASSPWRGRQGAYNEQFF | TGTGCCAGCAGCCCATGGAGGGGTCGACAGGGGGCCTACAATGAGCAGTTCTTC
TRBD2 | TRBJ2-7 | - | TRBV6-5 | CASSYSIMGTSGTVF | TGTGCCAGCAGTTACTCGATAATGGGGACTAGCGGGACCGTGTTC
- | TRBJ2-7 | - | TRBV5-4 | CASSRDPGPSYDQQYF | TGTGCCAGCAGCCGCGACCCGGGACCTAGCTACGACCAGCAGTACTTC
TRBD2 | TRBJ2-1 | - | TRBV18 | CASSSSGTSGRGYRDEQFF | TGTGCCAGCTCATCGTCCGGGACTAGCGGGAGGGGCTATAGGGATGAGCAGTTCTTC